The 21 T cell receptor beta chains listed next were all sequenced from one sample in a study of post-analysis software for immune sequencing data. Findings of the study overall: Compared with controls, patients had more of 4 or 5 TRBV segments, including TRBV5-6, TRBV5-1 and TRBV20-1.

Unique molecular identifiers were built into the TCR beta cDNA libraries. MiXCR was run by TCRdb on the PCR reads, yielding one entry per CDR3 protein. The sample shows more than 350,000 distinct CDR3 sequences, less than 40% of them seen only once. These TCRs' antigens remain unknown. Sequenced: blood. The receptor set was obtained from a girl aged 2 to 10 with multiple sclerosis.

The chain has TRBV7-9 and TRBJ1-1; D perhaps matches TRBD1 (6 bases). Germline V gene lookup returns CDR1 SEHNR and CDR2 FQNEAQ (reference sequence). V was clipped by 6 bases and J by 7 bases, with 21 bases between them. The CDR3 is 15 amino acids. The CDR3 here is CASRIPAQGVFEAFF. The CDR3 DNA follows: TGTGCCAGCAGGATACCTGCACAGGGAGTCTTTGAAGCTTTCTTT.

The chain joins TRBV27 to TRBJ2-1; 14 bases align to TRBD2. With V trimmed by 4 bases and J by 7 bases, 9 bases remained unmatched. CDR1 is MNHEY and CDR2 is SMNVEV in the germline V gene (reference sequence). This CDR3 contains 17 residues. Here the CDR3 DNA reads TGTGCCAGCAGTTCCCCCCGGGGACTAGCGGGAGTAAATGAGCAGTTCTTC. Translation: CASSSPRGLAGVNEQFF.

The V call is TRBV5-1, the J call TRBJ2-5; the match to TRBD1 covers 7 bases. The V and J ends lost 0 bases and 11 bases, in that order; junction bases with no gene match: 10. CDR3 size: 14 residues. Germline V lookup: CDR1 SGHRS, CDR2 YFSETQ. CDR3 DNA sequence: TGCGCCAGCAGCTTGGATGGGACAGCCCCGCAGCAGTACTTC. It codes for CASSLDGTAPQQYF.

This clonotype showed up just a few times. The junction and the germline gene differ at one end; a read error may be behind it. The chain uses TRBV2 and TRBJ2-4; D possibly corresponds to TRBD2 (5 bases). There are 13 residues in the CDR3. Germline CDR1 is SNHLY and CDR2 is FYNNEI. The CDR3 is CTSGELAQNIQYF. CDR3 nucleotides: TGTACCAGCGGCGAGCTAGCCCAAAACATTCAGTACTTC.

V gene TRBV4-2 combines with J gene TRBJ2-5; D is uncertain. The CDR3 runs 14 residues. Trimming stripped 4 bases from V and 2 bases from J, with 11 bases between. Germline CDR1 reads LGHNA; CDR2 reads YNFKEQ. CDR3 nucleotides: TGTGCCAGCAGCCTAGACGTGGGGCAAGAGACCCAGTACTTC. It encodes CASSLDVGQETQYF.

This clonotype was detected a few times. This chain connects TRBV18 to TRBJ2-1; unclear D gene. CDR3 length equals 13 residues. From germline, CDR1 is KGHSH and CDR2 LQKENI. Trimming shortened V by 3 bases and J by 10 bases, and 13 bases separated the two germline ends. The CDR3 nucleotides are TGTGCCAGCTCACCCAAGTCCGGCCAGGAGCAGTTCTTC. Protein sequence: CASSPKSGQEQFF.

This clonotype has more than one count but fewer than ten. The chain combines TRBV29-1 with TRBJ1-2; 7 bases fit TRBD1. Germline values: CDR1 SQVTM, CDR2 ANQGSEA. With 4 bases clipped from V and 3 bases from J, the junction kept 11 bases outside the gene matches. The CDR3 loop spans 15 amino acids. The CDR3, as DNA: TGCAGCGTTGCCCCCCCCCGACAGGGCGACTATGGCTACACCTTC. The encoded protein is CSVAPPRQGDYGYTF.

The V call is TRBV20-1, the J call TRBJ2-5; 9 positions agree with TRBD2. Germline CDR1 reads DFQATT; CDR2 reads SNEGSKA (reference sequence). The CDR3 is 13 residues long. The CDR3 nucleotides read TGCAGCGTTAGCGGGAGTGAAGGAGAGACCCAGTACTTC. The encoded protein is CSVSGSEGETQYF.

There are a few counts of this clonotype. This chain connects TRBV7-2 to TRBJ2-7; no firm D call. V lost 0 bases and J lost 2, with 17 bases in between. Germline CDR1 is SGHTA and CDR2 is FQGNSA. The length of the CDR3 is 17 residues. CDR3 in DNA: TGTGCCAGCAGCTTAGCCGTTCGGATAGGGAAGCCCTACGAGCAGTACTTC. Its translation is CASSLAVRIGKPYEQYF.

This clonotype was seen ten or more times. This CDR3 is CASSKGEGYNEQFF. The CDR3 DNA reads TGCGCCAGCAGCAAAGGGGAGGGGTACAATGAGCAGTTCTTC. The chain is built from TRBV4-1 and TRBJ2-1; 7 bases match TRBD2. Germline values: CDR1 MGHRA, CDR2 YSYEKL. Trimming cost V 5 bases and J 4 bases; bases outside gene matches: 5. The CDR3 spans 14 residues.

There are a few counts of this clonotype. The rearrangement uses TRBV28 and TRBJ2-5, with TRBD1 identical over 7 bases. Germline assignment: CDR1 MDHEN and CDR2 SYDVKM. CDR3 length: 12 amino acids. V dropped 10 bases and J dropped 4; count of bases not matched to a gene: 6. The CDR3 DNA reads TGTGCCACTACGGGACAGTCAGAGACCCAGTACTTC. Its protein is CATTGQSETQYF.

DNA of the CDR3: TGTGCCAGCACAGCCCCCGGGGTGGCCCGAGTTGAGCAGTTCTTC. Its protein product is CASTAPGVARVEQFF. This chain links TRBV6-2 or TRBV6-3 with TRBJ2-1; possibly TRBD2 for D (5 bases). The CDR3 extends over 15 amino acids. V gave up 7 bases and J gave up 9 bases, with 22 bases separating them. CDR1 and CDR2 from the germline V gene are MNHEY and SVGEGT.

The V gene is TRBV7-2, the J gene TRBJ1-5; no firm D call. Deletions cut 4 bases from V and 6 bases from J, with 7 bases between. Germline V gene lookup returns CDR1 SGHTA and CDR2 FQGNSA. This CDR3 is built from 12 residues. CDR3 region: CASSYGSQPQHF. The CDR3 region has the DNA TGTGCCAGCAGCTATGGGAGTCAGCCCCAGCATTTT.

V and J are TRBV7-9 and TRBJ2-4, with 11 bases matching TRBD2. The tail of the sequence fits TRBJ2-7 better, so the J call may be wrong. Per germline, CDR1 SEHNR and CDR2 FQNEAQ (reference sequence). The CDR3 spans 15 residues. The CDR3 loop reads CASSTRLAGGNEQYF. CDR3 coding DNA: TGTGCCAGCAGCACTCGTCTAGCGGGAGGAAACGAGCAGTACTTC.

In this sample, this clonotype turned up a few times. This chain joins TRBV7-2 and TRBJ2-7, with 10 bases lining up with TRBD2. The CDR3 extends over 16 amino acids. Germline lookup yields CDR1 SGHTA and CDR2 FQGNSA. V was pared by 4 bases and J by 3 bases, with 9 bases of the junction left unmatched. In DNA form, the CDR3 reads TGTGCCAGCAGCTCAAAAACTGGACTAGCGGACTACGAGCAGTACTTC. Encoded protein: CASSSKTGLADYEQYF.

This clonotype showed up many times. The gene calls are TRBV7-8 and TRBJ2-1; 8 bases fit TRBD2. Germline CDR1 SGHVS, CDR2 FQNEAQ. The V gene end was trimmed by 5 bases and the J gene end by 8 bases; junction bases not matched to a gene: 20. The length of the CDR3 is 18 residues. The CDR3 region is CASSQDSPGLGPTHEQFF. CDR3 nucleotides: TGTGCCAGCAGCCAAGACTCACCGGGACTAGGGCCTACACATGAGCAGTTCTTC.

This clonotype was observed a handful of times. CDR3 sequence reads: CASSYRHLRVEQFF. CDR3 bases: TGTGCCAGCAGCTACCGACACTTAAGAGTAGAGCAGTTCTTC. This sequence joins TRBV12-3 or TRBV12-4 and TRBJ2-1; D is unclear. Deletions cut 6 bases from V and 10 bases from J, with 19 bases between. This CDR3 is 14 amino acids long.

This clonotype appeared a few times. The chain employs TRBV5-1 and TRBJ2-1, with D possibly TRBD2 on 6 matching bases. The germline V gene encodes CDR1 SGHRS and CDR2 YFSETQ. The CDR3 is 15 residues long. V lost 0 bases and J 6 bases, leaving 13 bases between the germline ends. The CDR3: CASSLGLVAVNEQFF. DNA for the CDR3: TGCGCCAGCAGCTTGGGACTAGTAGCGGTCAATGAGCAGTTCTTC. Full variable domain (remainder filled in from reference TRBV5-1 and TRBJ2-1): KAGVTQTPRYLIKTRGQQVTLSCSPISGHRSVSWYQQTPGQGLQFLFEYFSETQRNKGNFPGRFSGRQFSNSRSEMNVSTLELGDSALYLCASSLGLVAVNEQFFGPGTRLTVL.

The chain is built from TRBV15 and TRBJ1-4, with D unresolved. Germline V gene data show CDR1 as LNHNV and CDR2 as YYDKDF (reference sequence). V was pared by 8 bases and J by 8 bases, with 18 bases between. There are 14 residues in the CDR3. CDR3 region: CATRGGSSGEKLFF. The CDR3 DNA reads as TGTGCCACCCGGGGAGGGTCTAGTGGAGAAAAACTGTTTTTT.

In regard to this clonotype: One end of the junction varies from germline; a read error may be responsible. This sequence joins TRBV5-1 and TRBJ2-1; no firm D call. The CDR3 has 15 amino acids. CDR1 SGHRS and CDR2 YFSETQ come from the germline V gene. The CDR3 loop is CASSSEPGLYNERFF. The CDR3 DNA sequence: TGCGCCAGCAGCTCGGAACCTGGTCTTTACAATGAGCGGTTCTTC.

The V call is TRBV14, the J call TRBJ1-1, with 9 positions matching TRBD1. This CDR3 spans 14 amino acids. Germline V CDR1 and CDR2: SGHDN, FVKESK. Trimming removed 3 bases from V and 5 bases from J; junction bases left unmatched: 4. The DNA for the CDR3 is TGTGCCAGCAGCCACGGACAGGGGTCAACTGAAGCTTTCTTT. Translation: CASSHGQGSTEAFF.